These 9 T cell receptor beta chains came from one sample sequenced in a study of T cell repertoires in cytomegalovirus infection. MiXCR, applied by TCRdb to the reads, yields one record per CDR3 protein. The top ten clones hold about 24% of a sample with nearly 550,000 distinct CDR3 sequences, 16% of them seen once. The sequenced sample was CD8+ T cells from PBMCs. The receptors shown here come from a human donor in good health (CMV status not recorded). Some clones in this sample may be carry-over from other donors' samples.

This clonotype was counted between two and nine times. This sequence joins TRBV29-1 and TRBJ2-1, with 7 bases that match TRBD1. The V and J ends lost 0 bases and 1 base, in that order; junction bases with no gene match: 12. CDR3 length equals 18 residues. Germline values: CDR1 SQVTM, CDR2 ANQGSEA. The CDR3 spells CSVEDGGQIRWSYNEQFF. In DNA form, the CDR3 reads TGCAGCGTTGAAGATGGGGGACAGATTAGGTGGTCCTACAATGAGCAGTTCTTC.

The sample holds many counts of this clonotype. The chain couples TRBV6-1 to TRBJ1-3; D is undetermined. The CDR3 has 16 amino acids. Between the trimmed V and J ends, which lost 2 bases and 0 bases, there was a span of 11 bases. Germline CDR1 is MNHNS and CDR2 is SASEGT. CDR3 residues: CASSELQLYSGNTIYF. The CDR3 coding sequence is TGTGCCAGCAGTGAATTGCAACTGTACTCTGGAAACACCATATATTTT.

V usage is TRBV12-5 and J usage is TRBJ2-1; 7 bases are shared with TRBD1. CDR3 length equals 13 residues. The germline CDR1 and CDR2 sequences are LGHNT and FRNRAP. V was clipped by 8 bases and J by 2 bases; unmatched bases: 3. CDR3 in DNA: TGTGCTAGTAGGGGGCTAACCTACAATGAGCAGTTCTTC. Translating gives CASRGLTYNEQFF.

This clonotype was seen repeatedly, ten times or more. This chain connects TRBV14 to TRBJ2-1, with 8 bases lining up with TRBD2. Germline trimming cut 0 bases from V and 4 bases from J; bases unmatched to any gene: 11. This CDR3 region has 18 residues. The germline CDR1 and CDR2 sequences are SGHDN and FVKESK. The CDR3, as DNA: TGTGCCAGCAGCCAAGATCTTCCGGCGGGGGGACTATACAATGAGCAGTTCTTC. Translated, it gives CASSQDLPAGGLYNEQFF.

This clonotype was detected only a few times. The rearrangement joins TRBV28 to TRBJ1-1; 11 nucleotides agree with TRBD1. The germline gives CDR1 MDHEN, CDR2 SYDVKM. The CDR3 covers 17 residues. Germline trimming cut 3 bases from V and 0 bases from J; bases unmatched to any gene: 6. The CDR3, as DNA: TGTGCCAGCAGTTTGTGGGACAGGGGGGAGGTGAACACTGAAGCTTTCTTT. Translated, it gives CASSLWDRGEVNTEAFF.

A note on this clonotype: A read error is likely, as this CDR3 ends without the conserved phenylalanine or tryptophan. The chain is built from TRBV18 and TRBJ2-1, with unresolved D. There are 13 residues in the CDR3. Per germline, CDR1 KGHSH and CDR2 LQKENI. CDR3 in DNA: TGTGACAGCTCCCTCAGCTCCTACAATGAGCAGTTCTTA. Protein sequence: CDSSLSSYNEQFL.

This clonotype was observed many times. This sequence joins TRBV7-9 and TRBJ2-7; D may match TRBD1 or TRBD2 (5 bases each). The CDR3 is 15 amino acids. Germline V gives CDR1 SEHNR, CDR2 FQNEAQ (reference sequence). V was shortened by 5 bases and J by 2 bases, with 16 bases between the two germline ends. CDR3 region: CASSPSQGPTYEQYF. CDR3 coding DNA: TGTGCCAGCAGCCCCAGTCAGGGACCGACCTACGAGCAGTACTTC.

The V and J genes are TRBV10-3 and TRBJ1-1, with D possibly matching TRBD1 (5 bases). Trimming cost V 5 bases and J 5 bases, with 18 bases left between them. Germline values: CDR1 ENHRY, CDR2 SYGVKD. The CDR3 runs to 15 residues. The CDR3 reads CAISKFRREGTEAFF. The CDR3 bases are TGTGCCATCAGTAAGTTTCGGCGGGAGGGGACTGAAGCTTTCTTT.

This clonotype was counted a few times. V usage is TRBV14 and J usage is TRBJ1-2, with a weak D call TRBD1 (5 bases). The germline V gene encodes CDR1 SGHDN and CDR2 FVKESK. V lost 4 bases to trimming and J lost 4 bases, with 16 bases between them. This CDR3 region has 15 residues. The CDR3 sequence: CASSRYGTTGYGYTF. The CDR3 nucleotides are TGTGCCAGCAGCCGATACGGGACTACGGGCTATGGCTACACCTTC.